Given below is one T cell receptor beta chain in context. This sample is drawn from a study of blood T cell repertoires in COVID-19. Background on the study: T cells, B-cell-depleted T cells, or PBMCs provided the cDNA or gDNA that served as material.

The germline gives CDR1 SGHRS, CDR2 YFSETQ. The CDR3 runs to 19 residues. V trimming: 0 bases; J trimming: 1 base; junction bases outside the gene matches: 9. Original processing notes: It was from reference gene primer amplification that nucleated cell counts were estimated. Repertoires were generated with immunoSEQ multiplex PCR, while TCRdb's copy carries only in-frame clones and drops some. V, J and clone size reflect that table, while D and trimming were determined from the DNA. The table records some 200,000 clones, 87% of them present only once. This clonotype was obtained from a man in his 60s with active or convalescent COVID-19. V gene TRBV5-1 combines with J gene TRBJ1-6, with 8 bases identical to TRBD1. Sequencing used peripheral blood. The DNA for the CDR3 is TGCGCCAGCAGCTTGGACGTCGCAGGGGGCGCGTCCTATAATTCACCCCTCCACTTT. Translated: CASSLDVAGGASYNSPLHF.